The source of this TCR beta chain is a study of cytomegalovirus exposure and HLA in healthy donors. Study information: Genotyping showed roughly 86% of 300 to 450 donors falling in the Caucasian-associated ancestry cluster.

Worth noting for this clone: Its target is not known.

13 Jbeta primers and 60 Vbeta primers were used for the PCR. Clones were sequenced by immunoSEQ multiplex PCR, and TCRdb holds only the in-frame ones, with some missing. Here the sample spans some 150,000 clones, 65% to 85% being singletons. Findings and limits, study-wide: Cytomegalovirus status was reportedly diagnosed by the classifier with high specificity and sensitivity. Researchers reported in a later analysis that a missense DCLRE1C variant was tied to TCR beta V- and J-gene trimming.

The sequenced sample was PBMCs. The TCR was taken from a man aged 55 to 70 in good health and CMV-seronegative.

In DNA, the CDR3 is TGTGCCAGCAGCCGACTAGCGGGGGGAACAGATACGCAGTATTTT. Its translation is CASSRLAGGTDTQYF. The rearrangement links TRBV9 to TRBJ2-3; 13 positions match TRBD2. J lost 3 bases, V lost 4 bases, and 2 bases had no gene match. From germline, CDR1 is SGDLS and CDR2 YYNGEE. The CDR3 consists of 15 residues.